Below, one T cell receptor (beta chain) is given with its context. Its cognate antigen is unknown. Other DNA sequences in this specimen translate into the identical CDR3. This sample is part of a study of shared clonotypes between healthy human individuals. Turning to the study itself: Plates per donor: three CD4 naive, three CD4 memory, two CD8 naive, one CD8 memory. Study-wide findings and caveats: In this cohort, only blood was sampled, and tissue repertoires likely differ.

Tens of thousands of T cell genomes, or 200 to 250 ng DNA, went into the sorted-subset replicate PCRs. Profiling relied on immunoSEQ multiplex PCR, and the TCRdb table lists in-frame clones only, not all of them. The table records about 1.1 million clones, about 80% of them present only once. The CDR3 length is 15 residues. V shed 0 bases, J shed 3 bases, and the junction held 3 bases outside the gene matches. Germline assignment: CDR1 SGDLS and CDR2 YYNGEE. A split of CD4+ cells into CD45RA+ naive and CD45RA-negative memory subsets was performed. The rearrangement uses TRBV9 and TRBJ2-7; 10 positions agree with TRBD2. This receptor was taken from a man younger than 30 in good health. Some clones in this sample may be carry-over from other donors' samples. The sequencing sample was made of memory CD4+ T cells from PBMCs. The sample's subset: CD45RA-negative fraction. In nucleotides, the CDR3 is TGTGCCAGCAGCGTAGCTAGCGGGAGAGTCTACGAGCAGTACTTC. Translated: CASSVASGRVYEQYF. Full variable domain (rest looked up from reference TRBV9 and TRBJ2-7): DSGVTQTPKHLITATGQRVTLRCSPRSGDLSVYWYQQSLDQGLQFLIQYYNGEERAKGNILERFSAQQFPDLHSELNLSSLELGDSALYFCASSVASGRVYEQYFGPGTRLTVT.